This entry lists 21 T cell receptor beta chains sequenced from one sample in a study of blood T cell repertoires in COVID-19. Profiled with immunoSEQ multiplex PCR; TCRdb holds only in-frame clones, not every one. The sample holds fewer than 300,000 clones; more than 75% are singletons and the top ten take about 2.3%. Sequenced material: PBMCs or T cells enriched from blood (not recorded which). The source of these receptors is a woman in her thirties or forties with acute COVID-19.

The chain combines TRBV30 with TRBJ1-6; 9 bases map to TRBD1. The CDR3 contains 14 residues. CDR1 and CDR2 from the germline V gene are GTSNPN and SVGIG (reference sequence). Trimming took 3 bases from V and 10 from J; bases not matched to a gene: 7. The CDR3 protein is CAWRTGTGFSPLHF. DNA of the CDR3: TGTGCCTGGAGAACCGGGACAGGGTTCTCACCCCTCCACTTT.

J is TRBJ2-1 and V is TRBV9; D is undetermined. Trimming removed 2 bases from V and 1 base from J, with 10 bases in between. This CDR3 contains 15 residues. Germline values: CDR1 SGDLS, CDR2 YYNGEE. CDR3 sequence reads: CASSVGPPSYNEQFF. In DNA form, the CDR3 reads TGTGCCAGCAGCGTTGGGCCTCCTTCCTACAATGAGCAGTTCTTC. The full variable domain, completed using reference TRBV9 and TRBJ2-1, is DSGVTQTPKHLITATGQRVTLRCSPRSGDLSVYWYQQSLDQGLQFLIQYYNGEERAKGNILERFSAQQFPDLHSELNLSSLELGDSALYFCASSVGPPSYNEQFFGPGTRLTVL.

V gene TRBV15 combines with J gene TRBJ1-4; D is unclear. V was cut by 2 bases and J by 8 bases, with 15 bases left in between. Germline-derived CDR1 and CDR2 are LNHNV and YYDKDF (reference sequence). The CDR3 sequence is 15 residues long. The CDR3 spells CATSRSPTWEEKLFF. CDR3 DNA sequence: TGTGCCACCAGCAGATCTCCCACGTGGGAGGAAAAACTGTTTTTT.

This clone was recorded once. The gene calls are TRBV3-1 (or the pseudogene TRBV3-2) and TRBJ1-1; D is undetermined. Germline loops: CDR1 LGHDT, CDR2 YNNKEL (reference sequence). The V and J ends lost 4 bases and 3 bases respectively, with 9 bases between them. The CDR3 loop spans 13 amino acids. The chain's CDR3 is CASSPSMDTEAFF. The CDR3 coding sequence is TGTGCCAGCAGCCCCAGTATGGACACTGAAGCTTTCTTT.

This clone was counted only a few times. The V gene is TRBV5-1, the J gene TRBJ1-1; 9 bases fit TRBD1. The ends lost 4 bases at V and 3 bases at J; junction bases unmatched: 7. Germline V gives CDR1 SGHRS, CDR2 YFSETQ. The length of the CDR3 is 15 residues. The CDR3 sequence is CASSPGTGKDTEAFF. DNA for the CDR3: TGCGCCAGCAGCCCCGGGACAGGGAAGGACACTGAAGCTTTCTTT.

The chain recombines TRBV7-9 with TRBJ1-2, with D perhaps matching TRBD1 (5 bases). Per the germline V gene, CDR1 is SEHNR and CDR2 is FQNEAQ (reference sequence). The CDR3 loop spans 13 amino acids. The V gene lost 8 bases and the J gene lost 8 bases, with 18 bases spanning the gap. The CDR3, as DNA: TGTGCCAGCTGGGCTGGGGGGAAGTCCGGCTACACCTTC. It specifies CASWAGGKSGYTF.

This chain links TRBV3-1 (or the pseudogene TRBV3-2) with TRBJ2-3, with TRBD2 matching 11 bases. V trimming: 4 bases; J trimming: 0 bases; junction bases outside the gene matches: 3. This CDR3 is 16 amino acids long. The V gene's germline CDR1 is LGHDT and CDR2 YNNKEL (reference sequence). The CDR3 DNA reads as TGTGCCAGCAGCCGAAGGACTAGCGGGAGCACAGATACGCAGTATTTT. Translated: CASSRRTSGSTDTQYF.

The rearrangement joins TRBV15 to TRBJ1-4, with 7 positions matching TRBD1. CDR1 and CDR2 (germline): LNHNV, YYDKDF (reference sequence). Trimming removed 0 bases from V and 3 bases from J; junction bases left unmatched: 1. This CDR3 is built from 15 residues. The CDR3 reads CATSREQGPNEKLFF. The CDR3, as DNA: TGTGCCACCAGCAGAGAACAGGGGCCTAATGAAAAACTGTTTTTT. The whole variable domain, filled in from reference TRBV15 and TRBJ1-4, reads DAMVIQNPRYQVTQFGKPVTLSCSQTLNHNVMYWYQQKSSQAPKLLFHYYDKDFNNEADTPDNFQSRRPNTSFCFLDIRSPGLGDTAMYLCATSREQGPNEKLFFGSGTQLSVL.

The chain has TRBV29-1 and TRBJ2-5; 11 nucleotides match TRBD2. Per the germline V gene, CDR1 is SQVTM and CDR2 is ANQGSEA. The CDR3 is 13 residues long. This CDR3 is CAGRLAGGETQYF. The CDR3 bases are TGCGCTGGGAGGCTAGCGGGAGGAGAGACCCAGTACTTC. Supplemented by reference TRBV29-1 and TRBJ2-5, the full variable domain reads SAVISQKPSRDICQRGTSLTIQCQVDSQVTMMFWYRQQPGQSLTLIATANQGSEATYESGFVIDKFPISRPNLTFSTLTVSNMSPEDSSIYLCAGRLAGGETQYFGPGTRLLVL.

The rearrangement uses TRBV28 and TRBJ1-4, with a weak D call TRBD1 (5 bases). This CDR3 has 15 residues. CDR1 and CDR2 (germline): MDHEN, SYDVKM. The V end lost 5 bases, the J end lost 11 bases, and 21 bases lay between the germline ends. In DNA, the CDR3 is TGTGCCAGCAGTCACTCGGTGGGGCCCCTGTATAAACTGTTTTTT. Residues: CASSHSVGPLYKLFF.

The chain combines TRBV5-5 with TRBJ1-2; D not resolved. The CDR3 runs 14 residues. Trimming cost V 2 bases and J 2 bases, with 10 bases left between them. The germline V gene encodes CDR1 SGHKS and CDR2 YYEKEE (reference sequence). DNA of the CDR3: TGTGCCAGCAGCTTAAATGGGCAAAACTATGGCTACACCTTC. This sequence encodes CASSLNGQNYGYTF.

J is TRBJ2-2 and V is TRBV6-2 or TRBV6-3, with TRBD1 matching over 11 bases. The ends lost 0 bases at V and 1 base at J; junction bases unmatched: 7. Germline-derived CDR1 and CDR2 are MNHEY and SVGEGT. The CDR3 extends over 19 amino acids. This CDR3 reads CASSYSRTGGLGNTGELFF. The CDR3 nucleotides are TGTGCCAGCAGTTACTCAAGGACAGGGGGCCTAGGGAACACCGGGGAGCTGTTTTTT.

The chain combines TRBV29-1 with TRBJ2-5, with D hard to call. Germline loops: CDR1 SQVTM, CDR2 ANQGSEA. The CDR3 consists of 14 residues. The V gene lost 4 bases and the J gene lost 4 bases, with 16 bases spanning the gap. For the CDR3, the DNA is TGCAGCGTTGTTACACCCGGATGGGCAGAGACCCAGTACTTC. It translates to CSVVTPGWAETQYF.

The chain links TRBV24-1 to TRBJ2-3, with D unresolved. Between the trimmed V and J ends, which lost 3 bases and 1 base, there was a span of 4 bases. The CDR3 sequence is 13 residues long. CDR1 and CDR2 (germline): KGHDR, SFDVKD. The CDR3 DNA is TGTGCCACCAGTGATGCAGGCACAGATACGCAGTATTTT. Translating gives CATSDAGTDTQYF.

The gene calls are TRBV27 and TRBJ2-7; 7 nucleotides agree with TRBD1. CDR1 and CDR2 from the germline V gene are MNHEY and SMNVEV (reference sequence). This CDR3 is 15 amino acids long. Unmatched junction bases numbered 9, after V lost 6 bases and J lost 1 base. The DNA for the CDR3 is TGTGCCAGCAGGAACGCCGGGACAGAGTCCTACGAGCAGTACTTC. Protein product: CASRNAGTESYEQYF.

The rearrangement uses TRBV3-1 (or the pseudogene TRBV3-2) and TRBJ2-5; a weak D match, TRBD1 (6 bases). The CDR3 loop spans 13 amino acids. Germline V lookup: CDR1 LGHDT, CDR2 YNNKEL (reference sequence). Trimming removed 4 bases at V and 2 bases at J, with 8 bases between. CDR3 coding DNA: TGTGCCAGCAGCCGGACAGCTCAAGAGACCCAGTACTTC. It codes for CASSRTAQETQYF.

This chain uses TRBV5-5 with TRBJ2-3; 12 bases map to TRBD2. J lost 5 bases, V lost 4 bases, and 8 bases had no gene match. This CDR3 contains 16 residues. CDR1 and CDR2 from the germline V gene are SGHKS and YYEKEE (reference sequence). CDR3 loop: CASSPATSGGRDTQYF. CDR3 bases: TGTGCCAGCAGCCCCGCGACTAGCGGGGGTAGAGATACGCAGTATTTT.

The rearrangement joins TRBV6-5 to TRBJ2-7; TRBD1 might be the D (5 bases). Trimming removed 10 bases at V and 4 bases at J, with 14 bases between. The germline CDR1 and CDR2 sequences are MNHEY and SVGAGI. The CDR3 is 12 residues long. CDR3 sequence (DNA): TGTGCCACTCTAAACCAGGGTTACGAGCAGTACTTC. It is translated as CATLNQGYEQYF.

The chain carries TRBV5-1 and TRBJ2-7, with 8 bases matching TRBD1. The trim removed 0 bases at V and 5 bases at J, leaving 4 bases unmatched. This CDR3 contains 14 residues. Germline V lookup: CDR1 SGHRS, CDR2 YFSETQ. Here the CDR3 reads CASSLVLQGDEQYF. The CDR3 DNA follows: TGCGCCAGCAGCTTGGTTTTACAGGGGGACGAGCAGTACTTC.

This chain joins TRBV9 and TRBJ2-1; weak D call: TRBD1 (7 bases). There are 15 residues in the CDR3. Trimming took 0 bases from V and 10 from J, leaving 17 bases between them. Looked up from germline, CDR1 is SGDLS and CDR2 is YYNGEE. In DNA form, the CDR3 reads TGTGCCAGCAGCGTAGCAGGGGGGCCGGGCCGGGAGCAGTTCTTC. Amino acid sequence: CASSVAGGPGREQFF.

The chain carries TRBV9 and TRBJ2-1, with TRBD2 matching over 8 bases. V gave up 5 bases and J gave up 4 bases; unmatched junction bases: 17. The germline gives CDR1 SGDLS, CDR2 YYNGEE. The CDR3 loop spans 18 amino acids. CDR3 sequence (DNA): TGTGCCAGCAGTCAACCGACTGGGCGGGGGGAAACTTACAATGAGCAGTTCTTC. This encodes CASSQPTGRGETYNEQFF.